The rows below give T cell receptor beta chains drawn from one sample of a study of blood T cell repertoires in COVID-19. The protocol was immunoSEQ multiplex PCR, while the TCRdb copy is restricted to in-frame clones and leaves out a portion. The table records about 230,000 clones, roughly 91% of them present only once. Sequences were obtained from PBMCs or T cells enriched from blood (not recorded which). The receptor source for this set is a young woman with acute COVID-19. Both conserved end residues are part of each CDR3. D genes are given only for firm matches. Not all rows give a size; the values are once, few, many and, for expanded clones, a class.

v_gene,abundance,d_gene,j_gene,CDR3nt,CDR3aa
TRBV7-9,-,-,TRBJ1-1,TGTGCCAGCAGCTCCGTTACTAGCGCTTTCTTT,CASSSVTSAFF
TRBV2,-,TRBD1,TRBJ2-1,TGTGCCAGCTACAACAGGGGGCGCGGAAATGAGCAGTTCTTC,CASYNRGRGNEQFF
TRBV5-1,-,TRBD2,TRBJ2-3,TGCGCCAGCAGCTTAGGCGGGGGGTCCACAGATACGCAGTATTTT,CASSLGGGSTDTQYF
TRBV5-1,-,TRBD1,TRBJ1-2,TGCGCCAGCAGCTTTGGGACAGGGAACTATGGCTACACCTTC,CASSFGTGNYGYTF
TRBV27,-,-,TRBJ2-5,TGTGCCAGCAGTTTATTTACAGGAGAGACCCAGTACTTC,CASSLFTGETQYF
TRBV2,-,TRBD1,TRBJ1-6,TGTGCCAGCTTCCCCGGGACAGGGGCGCTCCTCCACTTT,CASFPGTGALLHF
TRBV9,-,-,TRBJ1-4,TGTGCCAGCAGCGTGCAGGGGTCTGGTGAAAAACTGTTTTTT,CASSVQGSGEKLFF
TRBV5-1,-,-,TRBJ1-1,TGCGCCAGCAGCCCGGGGGAGGGGAACACTGAAGCTTTCTTT,CASSPGEGNTEAFF
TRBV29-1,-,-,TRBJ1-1,TGCAGCGTATGTACACAGATGAACACTGAAGCTTTCTTT,CSVCTQMNTEAFF
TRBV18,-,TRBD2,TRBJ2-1,TGTGCCAGCTCAGAGATGGGACTAGCAGTTTTCAATGAGCAGTTCTTC,CASSEMGLAVFNEQFF
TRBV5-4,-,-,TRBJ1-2,TGTGCCAGCAGACTGGGGGGAGCTTCTGGCTACACCTTC,CASRLGGASGYTF
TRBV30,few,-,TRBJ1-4,TGTGCCTGGAGTGTCGGGGGTGAAAAACTGTTTTTT,CAWSVGGEKLFF
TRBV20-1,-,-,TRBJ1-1,TGCAGTGCTGCAAGGATGGAGGGAGCTTTCTTT,CSAARMEGAFF
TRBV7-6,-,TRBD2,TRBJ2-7,TGTGCCAGCAGCAGTAGCGGGGCGACCTACGAGCAGTACTTC,CASSSSGATYEQYF
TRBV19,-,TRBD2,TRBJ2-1,TGTGCCAGTAGCCCCCAAGCGGGGCGGAAGAATGAGCAGTTCTTC,CASSPQAGRKNEQFF
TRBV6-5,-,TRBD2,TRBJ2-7,TGTGCCAGCAGTTACGCTAGCGGGGGGGAGCAGTACTTC,CASSYASGGEQYF
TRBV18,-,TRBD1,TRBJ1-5,TGTGCCAGCTCACCAGACAGGGGCGATAGCAATCAGCCCCAGCATTTT,CASSPDRGDSNQPQHF
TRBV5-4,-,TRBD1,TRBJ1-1,TGTGCCAGCAGCTTTCAAGGAGCAGGGGGCACTGAAGCTTTCTTT,CASSFQGAGGTEAFF
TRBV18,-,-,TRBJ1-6,TGTGCCAGCTCAACGGAGACAGCCTATAATTCACCCCTCCACTTT,CASSTETAYNSPLHF
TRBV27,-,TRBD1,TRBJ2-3,TGTGCCAGCAGTTTATCCGGACAGGTCGGCACAGATACGCAGTATTTT,CASSLSGQVGTDTQYF
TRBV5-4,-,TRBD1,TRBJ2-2,TGTGCCAGCAGCCTACGGACAGGGGCAGCCGGGGAGCTGTTTTTT,CASSLRTGAAGELFF
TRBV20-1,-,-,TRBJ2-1,TGCAGTGCTAGTTTTGCGGGGCAAAACAATGAGCAGTTCTTC,CSASFAGQNNEQFF
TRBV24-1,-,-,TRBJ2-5,TGTGCCACCAGTGATCCCCCCGGGGGACCCCAAGAGACCCAGTACTTC,CATSDPPGGPQETQYF
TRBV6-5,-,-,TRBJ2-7,TGTGCCAGCAGTTACTCGGGGCAGTCCTACGAGCAGTACTTC,CASSYSGQSYEQYF
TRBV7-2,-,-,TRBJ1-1,TGTGCCAGCAGCCTAGGGGGGCGGAGCATGAACACTGAAGCTTTCTTT,CASSLGGRSMNTEAFF
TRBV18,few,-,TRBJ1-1,TGTGCCAGCTCACCATTGGGGCAGGGCCGCTCGTCTCCGAACACTGAAGCTTTCTTT,CASSPLGQGRSSPNTEAFF
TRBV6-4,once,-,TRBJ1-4,TGTGCCAGGAACGTAGGACAGATTAATGAAAAACTGTTTTTT,CARNVGQINEKLFF
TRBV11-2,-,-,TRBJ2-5,TGTGCCAGCAGCTTAGTCGGGACACAAGAGACCCAGTACTTC,CASSLVGTQETQYF
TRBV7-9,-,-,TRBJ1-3,TGTGCCAGCAGCTTACAACTGATCTCTGGAAACACCATATATTTT,CASSLQLISGNTIYF
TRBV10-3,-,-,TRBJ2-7,TGTGCCACCTCAGGGGAAGGCTACGAGCAGTACTTC,CATSGEGYEQYF
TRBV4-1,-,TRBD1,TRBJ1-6,TGCGCCAGCAGCCAACCGGGACAGTATAATTCACCCCTCCACTTT,CASSQPGQYNSPLHF
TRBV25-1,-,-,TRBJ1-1,TGTGCCAGCACTATAGGGGGGAACACTGAAGCTTTCTTT,CASTIGGNTEAFF
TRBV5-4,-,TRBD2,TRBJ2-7,TGTGCCAGCAGCTTGGTTAGCGGGAGTTCCTACGAGCAGTACTTC,CASSLVSGSSYEQYF
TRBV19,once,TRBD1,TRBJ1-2,TGTGCCAGTAGTAAGGTGGGACAGGGGAAGTATGGCTACACCTTC,CASSKVGQGKYGYTF